This T cell receptor (beta chain) originates from a study of T-cell reconstitution after alpha-beta-depleted transplantation in children. It was with unique molecular identifiers that the TCRbeta library was prepared. In TCRdb, the PCR reads were re-called with MiXCR into one record per CDR3 protein. This sample has about 400,000 distinct CDR3 sequences, with about 20% found just once. The CDR3 consists of 12 residues. Germline CDR1 reads LNHDA; CDR2 reads SQIVND (reference sequence). V was shortened by 3 bases and J by 6 bases, with 8 bases between the two germline ends. The chain combines TRBV19 with TRBJ1-2; D ambiguous. The sequence was obtained from a human donor who donated a stem cell graft to a child with acute myeloid leukemia. The sequencing here drew on PBMCs from the stem cell graft donor, taken from the stem cell graft. CDR3 sequence (DNA): TGTGCCAGTAGTATCCACGGAGATGGCTACACCTTC. Translation gives CASSIHGDGYTF.